Each of the 5 T cell receptor beta chains below was sequenced from the same sample in a study of T cell clonality in common variable immunodeficiency. Sequencing was performed with immunoSEQ multiplex PCR; in TCRdb, only in-frame clones are kept and a portion is missing. The sample yields roughly 40,000 clones, without any singletons. Sequenced sample: peripheral blood mononuclear cells. These TCRs come from a person between 18 and 75 years old in good health.

This clone is classed as medium-sized (0.01 to 0.1%). The missing CDR3 end, 3 residues past where the read stops, is filled in from the germline J gene. V usage is TRBV5-1 and J usage is TRBJ1-4; no clear D gene. This CDR3 contains 15 residues. Per the germline V gene, CDR1 is SGHRS and CDR2 is YFSETQ. Trimming removed 4 bases from V and 0 bases from J, with 10 bases in between. The part of the CDR3 DNA that was read is TGCGCCAGCAGCGAGGGCCCGTCAACTAATGAAAAA. As protein: CASSEGPSTNEK. From start to end, the CDR3 is CASSEGPSTNEKLFF.

On this clone itself: Read coverage stops 3 residues before the CDR3 terminus; the germline J gene supplies the remainder. V and J are TRBV7-2 and TRBJ2-3, with 10 bases lining up with TRBD1. J was trimmed by 3 bases and V by 6 bases; bases with no gene match: 6. This CDR3 comprises 15 residues. Germline CDR1 is SGHTA and CDR2 is FQGNSA. The CDR3 region is CASSLDRGWTDTQYF. Partial CDR3 DNA: TGTGCCAGCAGTTTGGACAGGGGGTGGACAGATACG.

This clone came up many times. CDR3 DNA (partial): TGTGCCAGCAGCTGGGGACAGGGAAGGTCTGGGGCCAACGTC. This translates into CASSWGQGRSGANV. The full CDR3 protein is CASSWGQGRSGANVLTF. The V and J genes are TRBV6-2 or TRBV6-3 and TRBJ2-6; 9 positions agree with TRBD1. From the germline J gene comes the end of the CDR3, since the read stops 3 residues before it. In germline, CDR1 is MNHEY, CDR2 SVGEGT. Losses at the gene ends were 6 bases for V and 1 base for J; bases not matched to a gene: 7. The CDR3 extends over 17 amino acids.

In this sample, this clone turned up many times. The read gets to within 3 residues of the CDR3 end, and the germline J gene fills in the rest. The genes are TRBV2 and TRBJ1-1; 10 bases agree with TRBD1. The CDR3 extends over 13 amino acids. V gave up 7 bases and J gave up 7 bases; unmatched junction bases: 6. The germline gives CDR1 SNHLY, CDR2 FYNNEI. CDR3 loop: CASNPRTGGEAFF. The CDR3 DNA, read in part, is TGTGCCAGCAACCCGAGGACAGGGGGTGAA. Drawing the rest from reference TRBV2 and TRBJ1-1, the complete variable domain is EPEVTQTPSHQVTQMGQEVILRCVPISNHLYFYWYRQILGQKVEFLVSFYNNEISEKSEIFDDQFSVERPDGSNFTLKIRSTKLEDSAMYFCASNPRTGGEAFFGQGTRLTVV.

This clone appeared many times. The missing CDR3 end, 3 residues past where the read stops, is filled in from the germline J gene. This rearrangement joins TRBV5-4 to TRBJ2-7, with 11 nucleotides matching TRBD1. V shed 2 bases and J 6 bases; nucleotides not matched to a gene: 10. Germline CDR1 is SGHNT and CDR2 is YYREEE (reference sequence). The CDR3 is 16 residues long. The CDR3 bases that were read are TGTGCCAGCAGCTTTCACCGGGACAGGGGGTATGGCGAG. Its translation is CASSFHRDRGYGE. In full, the CDR3 reads CASSFHRDRGYGEQYF.